The 21 T cell receptor beta chains given below trace back to one sample, sequenced in a study of long-term antiretroviral therapy in people with HIV. At the survey level, the v3.0 immunoSEQ assay was run. Sequenced by immunoSEQ multiplex PCR; TCRdb stores in-frame clones only, minus some. Found here are 13,000 or so clones, 75% to 85% of them singletons; the top ten hold around 13%. The specimen comprised unsorted PBMCs, sampled 3.2 years before starting antiretroviral therapy. The receptors here all came from a middle-aged man with HIV.

DNA for the CDR3: TGTGCCAGCAGTTTAGAGGAGGGAACAAATTCACCCCTCCACTTT. Its protein product is CASSLEEGTNSPLHF. This sequence joins TRBV27 and TRBJ1-6; D is uncertain. The CDR3 runs to 15 residues. CDR1 is MNHEY, CDR2 SMNVEV, per germline (reference sequence). The V end lost 2 bases, the J end lost 7 bases, and 12 bases lay between the germline ends.

This chain links TRBV7-9 with TRBJ2-1; 10 bases map to TRBD1. Germline V CDR1 and CDR2: SEHNR, FQNEAQ (reference sequence). This CDR3 comprises 14 residues. The V and J ends lost 3 bases and 10 bases, in that order; junction bases with no gene match: 6. The CDR3 region has the DNA TGTGCCAGCAGCTTTCGTGGACAGGGGGACGAGCAGTTCTTC. It translates to CASSFRGQGDEQFF.

J is TRBJ1-1 and V is TRBV19; a weak D match, TRBD1 (5 bases). Germline-derived CDR1 and CDR2 are LNHDA and SQIVND (reference sequence). Between the trimmed V and J ends, which lost 2 bases and 5 bases, there was a span of 9 bases. The CDR3 totals 13 residues. In DNA form, the CDR3 reads TGTGCCAGTAGTATATCGGGGCGGACTGAAGCTTTCTTT. The encoded protein is CASSISGRTEAFF.

The chain combines TRBV6-6 with TRBJ1-2; D is possibly TRBD1 (6 bases). The V and J ends lost 11 bases and 4 bases respectively, with 17 bases between them. The germline CDR1 and CDR2 sequences are MNHNY and SVGAGI (reference sequence). This CDR3 has 13 residues. In DNA, the CDR3 is TGTGCCGCCCGCCCTGGACAGCTCTATGGCTACACCTTC. It codes for CAARPGQLYGYTF.

The rearrangement links TRBV5-4 to TRBJ2-7; 7 nucleotides match TRBD1. This CDR3 is built from 14 residues. J lost 4 bases, V lost 4 bases, and 8 bases had no gene match. CDR1 and CDR2 from the germline V gene are SGHNT and YYREEE (reference sequence). The CDR3 loop is CASSLRGTDYEQYF. CDR3 DNA: TGTGCCAGCAGCCTGCGTGGGACAGATTACGAGCAGTACTTC. Drawing the rest from reference TRBV5-4 and TRBJ2-7, the complete variable domain is ETGVTQSPTHLIKTRGQQVTLRCSSQSGHNTVSWYQQALGQGPQFIFQYYREEENGRGNFPPRFSGLQFPNYSSELNVNALELDDSALYLCASSLRGTDYEQYFGPGTRLTVT.

This clone has just one count. The chain carries TRBV18 and TRBJ2-2, with TRBD1 identical over 7 bases. Looked up from germline, CDR1 is KGHSH and CDR2 is LQKENI. CDR3 length: 15 amino acids. After removal of 3 bases from V and 2 bases from J, the junction contained 3 bases not matched to a gene. In nucleotides, the CDR3 is TGTGCCAGCTCACCGCAGGGGGTCAACACCGGGGAGCTGTTTTTT. It specifies CASSPQGVNTGELFF.

The chain uses TRBV2 and TRBJ2-1, with 10 bases fitting TRBD1. Looked up from germline, CDR1 is SNHLY and CDR2 is FYNNEI. The CDR3 spans 15 residues. V was pared by 6 bases and J by 4 bases, with 6 bases of the junction left unmatched. CDR3 bases: TGTGCCAGCAGGGTGGACAGGGGGGAGTACAATGAGCAGTTCTTC. Its translation is CASRVDRGEYNEQFF.

This clone was picked up one time. The genes are TRBV12-5 and TRBJ2-2; D may be TRBD1 (5 bases). Germline V CDR1 and CDR2: LGHNT, FRNRAP. V was clipped by 7 bases and J by 2 bases, with 8 bases between them. This CDR3 region has 13 residues. The CDR3 DNA sequence: TGTGCTAGTGCTGACAGCAACACCGGGGAGCTGTTTTTT. As protein: CASADSNTGELFF.

The V gene is TRBV6-1, the J gene TRBJ1-3; TRBD1 aligns across 10 bases. The CDR3 has 16 amino acids. V lost 1 base and J lost 4; bases outside the gene matches: 4. The germline V gene has CDR1 MNHNS and CDR2 SASEGT. The CDR3 DNA follows: TGTGCCAGCAGTGAAGTTGTGACAGGGGGCGGAAACACCATATATTTT. Its protein product is CASSEVVTGGGNTIYF.

This chain links TRBV4-1 with TRBJ2-7; TRBD1 agrees at 10 bases. The CDR3 runs 16 residues. Trimming removed 4 bases from V and 1 base from J; junction bases left unmatched: 7. Germline CDR1 is MGHRA and CDR2 is YSYEKL. In DNA form, the CDR3 reads TGCGCCAGCAGCCCAACCGGACAGGGGGGGTCCTACGAGCAGTACTTC. This sequence encodes CASSPTGQGGSYEQYF.

As for this clone: Other DNA sequences in this sample translate to the same CDR3. V is TRBV5-1 and J is TRBJ1-1; no reliable D call. Germline V gives CDR1 SGHRS, CDR2 YFSETQ. The CDR3 extends over 13 amino acids. V gave up 2 bases and J gave up 1 base, with 6 bases separating them. CDR3 sequence (DNA): TGCGCCAGCAGCTTACAAACGAACACTGAAGCTTTCTTT. Its protein product is CASSLQTNTEAFF.

This clone appeared a few times. This chain connects TRBV6-1 to TRBJ1-1; D not resolved. Trimming pared 6 bases from V and 8 bases from J, leaving 13 bases between. Germline V gene sequence: CDR1 MNHNS, CDR2 SASEGT. The CDR3 has 12 residues. CDR3 amino acids: CASREYMPEAFF. The CDR3 DNA reads as TGTGCCAGCAGGGAGTACATGCCCGAAGCTTTCTTT.

This chain links TRBV7-2 with TRBJ1-6, with D hard to call. The length of the CDR3 is 18 residues. Germline assignment: CDR1 SGHTA and CDR2 FQGNSA. Trimming left V 5 bases short and J 1 base short, with 18 bases between. CDR3 bases: TGTGCCAGCAGCCCCCAGAAGTGGTTGGGGTCCTATAATTCACCCCTCCACTTT. Translating gives CASSPQKWLGSYNSPLHF. Based on the CDR3 plus reference TRBV7-2 and TRBJ1-6, the full variable domain is GAGVSQSPSNKVTEKGKDVELRCDPISGHTALYWYRQSLGQGLEFLIYFQGNSAPDKSGLPSDRFSAERTGGSVSTLTIQRTQQEDSAVYLCASSPQKWLGSYNSPLHFGNGTRLTVT.

The chain carries TRBV5-1 and TRBJ2-7; 7 bases agree with TRBD1. Germline CDR1 and CDR2: SGHRS and YFSETQ. The CDR3 contains 18 residues. After removal of 4 bases from V and 0 bases from J, the junction contained 16 bases not matched to a gene. CDR3 DNA sequence: TGCGCCAGCAGCGCTAGATTTCCCGGGGACAGTAGCTCCTACGAGCAGTACTTC. Protein product: CASSARFPGDSSSYEQYF.

V and J are TRBV10-3 and TRBJ1-6, with a possible D match to TRBD1 (5 bases). CDR1 is ENHRY and CDR2 is SYGVKD in the germline V gene. V was trimmed by 10 bases and J by 9 bases, leaving 16 bases between them. The CDR3 has 13 residues. The CDR3 sequence is CAKQEQKGSPLHF. The CDR3 DNA follows: TGTGCCAAACAGGAGCAGAAAGGTTCACCCCTCCACTTT.

This sequence joins TRBV27 and TRBJ1-3; D is possibly TRBD1 (5 bases). CDR3 length: 13 amino acids. The V gene's germline CDR1 is MNHEY and CDR2 SMNVEV (reference sequence). Between the trimmed V and J ends, which lost 5 bases and 3 bases, there was a span of 8 bases. This CDR3 is CASSQGGGNTIYF. The CDR3 DNA follows: TGTGCCAGCAGTCAGGGCGGTGGAAACACCATATATTTT.

The genes are TRBV18 and TRBJ1-1, with unresolved D. The germline CDR1 and CDR2 sequences are KGHSH and LQKENI. V was cut by 0 bases and J by 1 base, with 6 bases left in between. The CDR3 is 14 amino acids. The DNA for the CDR3 is TGTGCCAGCTCACCACCCCCGGGGAACACTGAAGCTTTCTTT. It codes for CASSPPPGNTEAFF.

The rearrangement uses TRBV5-1 and TRBJ1-1; D is ambiguous. CDR1 and CDR2 (germline): SGHRS, YFSETQ. The V and J ends lost 4 bases and 2 bases respectively, with 9 bases between them. This CDR3 has 13 amino acids. The CDR3 DNA follows: TGCGCCAGCAGCATAGAGATCAACACTGAAGCTTTCTTT. It encodes CASSIEINTEAFF.

The chain uses TRBV10-3 and TRBJ1-5; 8 bases align to TRBD1. CDR1 ENHRY and CDR2 SYGVKD come from the germline V gene. CDR3 length equals 15 residues. V was pared by 6 bases and J by 2 bases, with 6 bases of the junction left unmatched. DNA of the CDR3: TGTGCCATCAGCGCAGGGGGCTTGGGCAATCAGCCCCAGCATTTT. Translating it yields CAISAGGLGNQPQHF.

The chain joins TRBV15 to TRBJ1-5; no clear D gene. This CDR3 contains 14 residues. Germline V gene sequence: CDR1 LNHNV, CDR2 YYDKDF (reference sequence). V was clipped by 3 bases and J by 5 bases, with 11 bases between them. The CDR3 region has the DNA TGTGCCACCAGCAGCTCCGGGATCGATCAGCCCCAGCATTTT. Amino acids: CATSSSGIDQPQHF.

A few counts support this clone. The chain carries TRBV2 and TRBJ1-6; D not resolved. CDR1 and CDR2 (germline): SNHLY, FYNNEI. The CDR3 is 14 residues long. V gave up 4 bases and J gave up 7 bases, with 11 bases separating them. The DNA for the CDR3 is TGTGCCAGCAGTGTGACACGTGGGAATTCACCCCTCCACTTT. Its protein is CASSVTRGNSPLHF.